What follows are 19 T cell receptor beta chains derived from one specimen sequenced in a study of shared clonotypes between healthy human individuals. Clones were read by immunoSEQ multiplex PCR, and TCRdb kept only the in-frame ones, dropping some. The table lists about 710,000 clones, over 55% of them singletons. The sample consisted of memory CD4+ T cells sorted from blood. Regarding subset: CD45RA-negative fraction. The receptors were gathered from a woman younger than 45 in good health.

The chain couples TRBV7-9 to TRBJ1-4; D is undetermined. The CDR3 has 12 amino acids. Germline loops: CDR1 SEHNR, CDR2 FQNEAQ (reference sequence). V was pared by 2 bases and J by 7 bases, with 5 bases between. CDR3 region: CASSLFSEKLFF. Written as DNA, the CDR3 is TGTGCCAGCAGCTTATTTAGTGAAAAACTGTTTTTT.

The V call is TRBV11-2, the J call TRBJ2-5, with 13 bases that match TRBD2. From germline, CDR1 is SGHAT and CDR2 FQNNGV. This CDR3 contains 16 residues. With V trimmed by 1 base and J by 5 bases, 4 bases remained unmatched. The DNA of the CDR3 is TGTGCCAGCAGCTTAGGAGGACTAGCGGGAGTGGAGACCCAGTACTTC. Amino acids: CASSLGGLAGVETQYF.

The chain uses TRBV29-1 and TRBJ1-1; 7 nucleotides align to TRBD1. Unmatched junction bases numbered 12, after V lost 5 bases and J lost 3 bases. The CDR3 has 15 amino acids. The germline CDR1 and CDR2 sequences are SQVTM and ANQGSEA. CDR3 in DNA: TGCAGCGTTAACGATCCCCCCAGGGGGGACACTGAAGCTTTCTTT. Translation: CSVNDPPRGDTEAFF.

In this sample, this clone turned up a few times. J is TRBJ1-1 and V is TRBV30; D is perhaps TRBD1 (6 bases). Trimming cost V 0 bases and J 5 bases, with 10 bases left between them. The CDR3 spans 13 residues. In germline, CDR1 is GTSNPN, CDR2 SVGIG (reference sequence). CDR3 DNA sequence: TGTGCCTGGAGTGTAATGAGGGGGACTGAAGCTTTCTTT. It is translated as CAWSVMRGTEAFF.

V is TRBV20-1 and J is TRBJ2-7; no reliable D call. Trimming removed 3 bases from V and 4 bases from J, with 4 bases in between. Germline V CDR1 and CDR2: DFQATT, SNEGSKA (reference sequence). This CDR3 region has 10 residues. The CDR3 coding sequence is TGCAGTGCTAGTAGATACGAGCAGTACTTC. It specifies CSASRYEQYF.

V usage is TRBV5-1 and J usage is TRBJ2-5; 7 bases agree with TRBD2. V was pared by 2 bases and J by 4 bases, with 5 bases of the junction left unmatched. The CDR3 is 14 amino acids. Germline V gene data show CDR1 as SGHRS and CDR2 as YFSETQ. This chain's CDR3 is CASSLGLDGETQYF. The DNA of the CDR3 is TGCGCCAGCAGCTTAGGACTAGATGGAGAGACCCAGTACTTC.

As concerns this clone: A read error may produce the germline difference seen at one junction end. J is TRBJ2-3 and V is TRBV7-3, with 12 bases identical to TRBD1. CDR3 size: 14 residues. Germline V gene lookup returns CDR1 SGHTA and CDR2 FQGTGA. CDR3 loop: CASSLGQGAETQYF. CDR3 coding DNA: TGTGCCAGCAGTTTGGGACAGGGGGCAGAGACGCAGTATTTT.

To note about this clone: This sample includes further DNA sequences coding for the same CDR3. This sequence joins TRBV11-2 and TRBJ2-1; tentatively, D is TRBD2 (5 bases). From germline, CDR1 is SGHAT and CDR2 FQNNGV. The CDR3 spans 14 residues. Trimming removed 2 bases from V and 0 bases from J, with 5 bases in between. The CDR3 region has the DNA TGTGCCAGCAGCTTACGGGGCTCCTACAATGAGCAGTTCTTC. This translates into CASSLRGSYNEQFF.

The chain has TRBV29-1 and TRBJ2-7; TRBD2 matches 7 bases. This CDR3 comprises 17 residues. Trimming cost V 6 bases and J 3 bases; bases outside gene matches: 20. In germline, CDR1 is SQVTM, CDR2 ANQGSEA. The CDR3 nucleotides read TGCAGCGTCAAAGGTGGTGCGGGAGTGCCCCAATACTACGAGCAGTACTTC. Amino acid sequence: CSVKGGAGVPQYYEQYF.

In DNA, the CDR3 is TGCGCCAGCAGCCCGCGGAACATGAACACTGAAGCTTTCTTT. This encodes CASSPRNMNTEAFF. The gene calls are TRBV5-1 and TRBJ1-1; D unclear. This CDR3 is built from 14 residues. Germline V CDR1 and CDR2: SGHRS, YFSETQ. Trimming took 4 bases from V and 0 from J, leaving 10 bases between them.

The V gene is TRBV27, the J gene TRBJ2-7; 15 positions agree with TRBD2. In germline, CDR1 is MNHEY, CDR2 SMNVEV (reference sequence). The junction had 8 bases not matched to a gene; V was cut back by 4 bases and J by 7 bases. The CDR3 consists of 16 residues. The CDR3 sequence: CASSSWTSGRAWEQYF. CDR3 nucleotides: TGTGCCAGCAGTTCCTGGACTAGCGGGAGGGCCTGGGAGCAGTACTTC.

This clone was seen a few times. The genes are TRBV6-6 and TRBJ2-2; D is perhaps TRBD1 (6 bases). Trimming took off 5 bases at V and 0 bases at J, with 13 bases between the two ends. This CDR3 region has 16 residues. Germline values: CDR1 MNHNY, CDR2 SVGAGI (reference sequence). The CDR3 here is CASSRAGQSNTGELFF. CDR3 sequence (DNA): TGTGCCAGCAGTCGAGCCGGACAGTCGAACACCGGGGAGCTGTTTTTT.

This sequence joins TRBV18 and TRBJ2-7, with 8 bases fitting TRBD2. CDR3 length: 18 amino acids. The V gene's germline CDR1 is KGHSH and CDR2 LQKENI. V lost 5 bases, J lost 2 bases, and 17 bases stayed unmatched. The CDR3: CASSDRLLAEAIAYEQYF. The DNA for the CDR3 is TGTGCCAGCTCAGACCGATTACTAGCGGAAGCTATCGCCTACGAGCAGTACTTC.

The rearrangement links TRBV10-1 to TRBJ2-5; TRBD2 aligns across 7 bases. J was trimmed by 7 bases and V by 2 bases; bases with no gene match: 7. Germline V lookup: CDR1 WNHNN, CDR2 SYGVQD (reference sequence). The CDR3 consists of 14 residues. CDR3 DNA sequence: TGCGCCAGCAGTGAGACCCGGGAGGCCGGGACCCAGTACTTC. Its protein product is CASSETREAGTQYF.

V and J are TRBV5-4 and TRBJ1-2, with D unresolved. This CDR3 spans 13 amino acids. Per the germline V gene, CDR1 is SGHNT and CDR2 is YYREEE (reference sequence). V shed 4 bases and J shed 8 bases, with 15 bases lying between them. Here the CDR3 DNA reads TGTGCCAGCAGCCCACTAGGTCGAGGAGGCTACACCTTC. The encoded protein is CASSPLGRGGYTF.

This chain joins TRBV28 and TRBJ1-2; possibly TRBD1 for D (6 bases). The ends were cut back, 2 bases at V and 8 bases at J, with 30 bases in the middle. Germline V gene sequence: CDR1 MDHEN, CDR2 SYDVKM. This CDR3 region has 19 residues. CDR3 amino acids: CASSLRVYRALQGRAGYTF. The CDR3 DNA sequence: TGTGCCAGCAGTTTAAGAGTCTACCGAGCTTTACAGGGTCGTGCGGGCTACACCTTC.

This clone showed up just once. The V call is TRBV7-2, the J call TRBJ2-1; 10 bases line up with TRBD2. The germline V gene has CDR1 SGHTA and CDR2 FQGNSA. V dropped 1 base and J dropped 9; count of bases not matched to a gene: 9. The CDR3 totals 16 residues. CDR3 amino acids: CASSLDLPLAGSEQFF. For the CDR3, the DNA is TGTGCCAGCAGCTTAGACCTTCCACTAGCGGGAAGTGAGCAGTTCTTC.

The chain links TRBV7-9 to TRBJ2-7, with a tentative D call TRBD2 (6 bases). The CDR3 covers 16 residues. Germline V gene sequence: CDR1 SEHNR, CDR2 FQNEAQ (reference sequence). V was cut by 5 bases and J by 4 bases, with 21 bases left in between. The CDR3 protein is CASSAGGGGKEYEQYF. The CDR3 coding sequence is TGTGCCAGCAGCGCCGGGGGAGGCGGGAAAGAATACGAGCAGTACTTC.

The chain links TRBV7-7 to TRBJ2-5; TRBD1 or TRBD2 may be the D gene (5 bases each). CDR1 SSHAT and CDR2 FNYEAQ come from the germline V gene (reference sequence). V lost 3 bases to trimming and J lost 4 bases, with 12 bases between them. The CDR3 is 14 amino acids. CDR3 in DNA: TGTGCCAGCAGCTTCAGTTCAGGGAGAGAGACCCAGTACTTC. Its protein product is CASSFSSGRETQYF.